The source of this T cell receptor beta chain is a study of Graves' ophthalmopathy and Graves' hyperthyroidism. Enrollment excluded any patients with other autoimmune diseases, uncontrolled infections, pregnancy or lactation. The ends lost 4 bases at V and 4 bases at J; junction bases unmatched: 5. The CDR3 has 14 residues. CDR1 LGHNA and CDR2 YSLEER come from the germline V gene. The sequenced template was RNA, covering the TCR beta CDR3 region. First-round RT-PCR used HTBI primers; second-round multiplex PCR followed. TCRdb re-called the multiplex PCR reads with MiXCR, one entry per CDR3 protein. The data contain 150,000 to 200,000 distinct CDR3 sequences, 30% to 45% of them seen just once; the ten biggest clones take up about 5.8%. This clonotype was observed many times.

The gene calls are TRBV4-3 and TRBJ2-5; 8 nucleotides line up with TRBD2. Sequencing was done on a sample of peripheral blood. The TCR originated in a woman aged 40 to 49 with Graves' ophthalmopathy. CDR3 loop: CASSLTSVGETQYF. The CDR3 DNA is TGCGCCAGCAGCCTGACTAGCGTCGGAGAGACCCAGTACTTC.